This paragraph covers one T cell receptor (beta chain) sequence. It lacks a known antigen. No qualities accompany the bases; no much larger clone lies one base away. The data stem from a study of response to subunit inactivated influenza vaccine (dated by TCRdb to the late 2010s). With regard to the full study: To follow how T cells responded to a trivalent subunit inactivated influenza vaccine, the researchers relied on deep quantitative profiling of the T cell receptor repertoire.

Beyond this particular receptor, the publication reports: The authors suggested that each seasonal influenza vaccination may recruit only a limited number of new T cells.

Receptor amplification or capture employed RT-PCR. Sequenced on an Illumina HiSeq 2500. In-frame beta chains were kept once TCRdb had trimmed the public reads at Q25 with fastp and called clones with MiXCR. When rows share a CDR3 protein, they turn into one entry using the most common DNA and genes. The table for this sample lists 700,000 to 900,000 distinct CDR3 sequences; 21% of them were counted only once. The top ten clones comprise 10% of the sample. From V the trimming removes 5 bases and from J it removes 5 bases, while the gene matches leave 7 bases of the junction unaccounted for. Including cysteine and phenylalanine, the CDR3 has 15 amino acids. Only the CDR3 DNA stays, 45 bases, in frame from base 1.

This TCR was sampled from a man between 50 and 59 years old who received an inactivated influenza vaccine. Donor details come from another sample of the same person, matched by shared clones. This specimen consisted of PBMCs from blood, obtained 4 to 6 days after vaccination. This receptor chain uses TRBV12-3 or TRBV12-4 and TRBJ2-5, with 11 bases matching TRBD2. The CDR3 region reads CASSPTTSGGETQYF. The DNA sequence is given as TGTGCCAGCAGTCCGACCACTAGCGGGGGCGAGACCCAGTACTTC.